These T cell receptor beta chains were read from a single sample in a study of blood T cell repertoires in COVID-19. This table comes from immunoSEQ multiplex PCR, and its TCRdb copy is limited to in-frame clones, with some not included. The data contain roughly 180,000 clones, about 91% of them singletons. Sequences were obtained from peripheral blood. The receptors stem from a woman in her twenties or thirties with acute or convalescent COVID-19. The CDR3 runs from the conserved cysteine through the conserved F or W.

J gene,V gene,CDR3 protein
TRBJ1-2,TRBV28,CASSFDGSNGYTF
TRBJ1-2,TRBV5-1,CASSDWSGYTF
TRBJ1-1,TRBV9,CASSEAPTGGTEAFF
TRBJ1-2,TRBV27,CASTISRGYGYTF
TRBJ2-3,TRBV11-3,CASSPLGGTGASTDTQYF
TRBJ2-1,TRBV2,CASKGTSYNEQFF
TRBJ2-5,TRBV18,CASSPIRGQETQYF
TRBJ1-5,TRBV12-3/TRBV12-4,CASSLAGGQPQHF
TRBJ2-2,TRBV5-1,CASSLSGPDTGELFF
TRBJ2-1,TRBV30,CAWSPLTNEQFF
TRBJ2-3,TRBV5-1,CASSLGRAGDTQYF
TRBJ1-1,TRBV7-9,CASSLGNPQGWDEAFF
TRBJ1-2,TRBV28,CASSDAGAFKF
TRBJ1-3,TRBV6-6,CASKQGKGTIYF
TRBJ1-4,TRBV18,CASSPPGGANEKLFF
TRBJ1-4,TRBV7-2,CASSLYQEKLFF
TRBJ1-2,TRBV9,CASSVGVESYGYTF
TRBJ1-2,TRBV5-4,CASSSFTGNYGYTF
TRBJ1-5,TRBV12-3/TRBV12-4,CASRGTVSQPQHF
TRBJ2-1,TRBV14,CASSLSGEQFF
TRBJ2-4,TRBV7-2,CASSPTGGTVLNIQYF
TRBJ2-1,TRBV4-2,CASSQDLAGGNNEQFF
TRBJ1-4,TRBV10-3,CATRGGTNEKLFF
TRBJ2-1,TRBV28,CASIKAGMNEQFF
TRBJ2-5,TRBV2,CASRDHRETQYF
TRBJ2-7,TRBV6-5,CASRIIVAGPGEQYF
TRBJ2-7,TRBV18,CASSLNQGRYEQYF
TRBJ1-6,TRBV30,CAWSVQQVYYNSPLHF
TRBJ2-1,TRBV27,CASSLSAPIEQFF
TRBJ2-7,TRBV19,CASLGALRGSSYEQYF
TRBJ1-1,TRBV4-1,CASSPKSNTEAFF
TRBJ2-3,TRBV5-5,CASSSPGADTQYF
TRBJ2-5,TRBV7-9,CASSLVLGVGQETQYF
TRBJ1-1,TRBV28,CASSSTLGAFF
TRBJ1-5,TRBV29-1,CSVGTGRGNQPQHF
TRBJ2-5,TRBV28,CASSLPGTSQETQYF